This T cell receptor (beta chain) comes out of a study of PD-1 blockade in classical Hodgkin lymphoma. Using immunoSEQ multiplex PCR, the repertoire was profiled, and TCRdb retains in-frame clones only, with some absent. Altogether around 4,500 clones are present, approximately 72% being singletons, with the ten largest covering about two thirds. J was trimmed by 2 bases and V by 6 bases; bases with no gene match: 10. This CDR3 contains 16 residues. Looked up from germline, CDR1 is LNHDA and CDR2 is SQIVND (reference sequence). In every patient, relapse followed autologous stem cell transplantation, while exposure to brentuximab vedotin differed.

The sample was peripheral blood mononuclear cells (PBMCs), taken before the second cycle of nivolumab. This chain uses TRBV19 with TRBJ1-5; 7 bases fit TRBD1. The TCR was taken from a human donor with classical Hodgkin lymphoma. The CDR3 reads CASRFIRTGGNQPQHF. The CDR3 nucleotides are TGTGCCAGTAGGTTTATACGGACAGGCGGCAATCAGCCCCAGCATTTT. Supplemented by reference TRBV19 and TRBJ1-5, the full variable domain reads DGGITQSPKYLFRKEGQNVTLSCEQNLNHDAMYWYRQDPGQGLRLIYYSQIVNDFQKGDIAEGYSVSREKKESFPLTVTSAQKNPTAFYLCASRFIRTGGNQPQHFGDGTRLSIL.